One and the same sample provided the 30 T cell receptor beta chains below, sequenced in a study of shared clonotypes between healthy human individuals (dated by TCRdb to about 2020). Receptor amplification or capture employed the immunoSEQ multiplex PCR assay. TCRdb took this table from immuneACCESS and kept in-frame rearrangements with V and J called. Such tables lack part of the clones; where checked against another copy, unresolved V genes explain under half of the gap, and the rest is unexplained. Within this sample are 1,500,000 or so clones, with roughly 98.5% of them counted one time only. Roughly 0.36% of the sample is held by the ten biggest clonotypes. Specimen: naive CD4+ T cells sorted from blood. Explained via the paper, the cell subset or site label denotes: CD45RA+ positively selected. The receptor set was obtained from a man aged 25 to 45 in good health.

The genes are TRBV27 and TRBJ1-2, with 9 bases fitting TRBD1. Germline CDR1 is MNHEY and CDR2 is SMNVEV (reference sequence). This CDR3 has 13 residues. The V segment lost 4 bases and the J segment 6 bases; nucleotides outside the gene matches: 3. CDR3 sequence: CASSWDRANGYTF. DNA of the CDR3: TGTGCCAGCAGTTGGGACAGGGCTAATGGCTACACCTTC.

V usage is TRBV18 and J usage is TRBJ2-2; weak D call: TRBD2 (7 bases). The germline V gene has CDR1 KGHSH and CDR2 LQKENI. The length of the CDR3 is 15 residues. With 8 bases removed from V and 4 bases from J, the gap between germline ends came to 17 bases. This CDR3 reads CASPSPGGSTGELFF. The CDR3 DNA is TGTGCCAGCCCAAGTCCGGGGGGCTCCACCGGGGAGCTGTTTTTT.

The V and J genes are TRBV5-4 and TRBJ2-1, with D tentatively TRBD1 (5 bases). Germline CDR1 reads SGHNT; CDR2 reads YYREEE (reference sequence). V lost 5 bases, J lost 10 bases, and 13 bases lay in between. This CDR3 has 12 residues. The CDR3 DNA reads TGTGCCAGCAGAGATGACAGACAAGAGCAGTTCTTC. The encoded protein is CASRDDRQEQFF.

The rearrangement uses TRBV7-9 and TRBJ2-1, with TRBD2 matching over 7 bases. Germline V gene sequence: CDR1 SEHNR, CDR2 FQNEAQ (reference sequence). V gave up 4 bases and J gave up 5 bases; unmatched junction bases: 17. The CDR3 contains 18 residues. DNA of the CDR3: TGTGCCAGCAGCTCGCCGACGACAATAGGGACTATTGACAATGAGCAGTTCTTC. This sequence encodes CASSSPTTIGTIDNEQFF.

The J gene is TRBJ1-5, the V gene TRBV28; D not certain. CDR1 and CDR2 from the germline V gene are MDHEN and SYDVKM. CDR3 length equals 13 residues. Trimming took off 4 bases at V and 6 bases at J, with 10 bases between the two ends. CDR3 region: CASSSLAVQPQHF. The CDR3 DNA sequence: TGTGCCAGCAGTTCCCTCGCCGTTCAGCCCCAGCATTTT.

The rearrangement joins TRBV5-8 to TRBJ1-4, with 7 bases matching TRBD1. Germline CDR1 reads SGHTS; CDR2 reads YDEGEE. J gave up 7 bases and V 4 bases, and 13 bases lay outside the gene matches. The CDR3 loop spans 16 amino acids. CDR3 sequence reads: CASSPGEGAQSEKLFF. The CDR3 DNA reads as TGTGCCAGCAGCCCCGGTGAGGGGGCTCAGAGTGAAAAACTGTTTTTT.

This clone was seen more than once but under ten times. The identical CDR3 is also encoded by other nucleotide sequences in the sample. This chain uses TRBV2 with TRBJ1-1; D unclear. The germline V gene encodes CDR1 SNHLY and CDR2 FYNNEI. CDR3 length equals 13 residues. V was cut by 3 bases and J by 1 base, with 6 bases left in between. The CDR3 DNA sequence: TGTGCCAGCAGTGACAGGCGGAACACTGAAGCTTTCTTT. Its translation is CASSDRRNTEAFF. Combining the CDR3 with reference TRBV2 and TRBJ1-1 gives the whole variable domain EPEVTQTPSHQVTQMGQEVILRCVPISNHLYFYWYRQILGQKVEFLVSFYNNEISEKSEIFDDQFSVERPDGSNFTLKIRSTKLEDSAMYFCASSDRRNTEAFFGQGTRLTVV.

The rearrangement joins TRBV19 to TRBJ2-1; 7 bases agree with TRBD1. Germline V gives CDR1 LNHDA, CDR2 SQIVND (reference sequence). This CDR3 comprises 14 residues. The J segment lost 4 bases and the V segment lost 8 bases, leaving 8 bases of the junction unmatched. CDR3 nucleotides: TGTGCCAGTTCCAACGCAGGGGGTTACAATGAGCAGTTCTTC. Translated, it gives CASSNAGGYNEQFF.

In nucleotides, the CDR3 is TGTGCCAGCAGTGCCGCAGGGTCCCCGGACTACGAGCAGTACTTC. Translating gives CASSAAGSPDYEQYF. The chain links TRBV6-4 to TRBJ2-7; possibly TRBD1 for D (5 bases). Germline CDR1 reads MRHNA; CDR2 reads SNTAGT. V lost 4 bases to trimming and J lost 3 bases, with 16 bases between them. The CDR3 is 15 residues long.

This rearrangement joins TRBV7-6 to TRBJ2-2, with D perhaps matching TRBD1 (5 bases). V lost 4 bases to trimming and J lost 2 bases, with 8 bases between them. The CDR3 length is 14 residues. Germline V gene data show CDR1 as SGHVS and CDR2 as FNYEAQ. CDR3 nucleotides: TGTGCCAGCAGCTCAGACAGCAACACCGGGGAGCTGTTTTTT. This codes for CASSSDSNTGELFF.

The rearrangement uses TRBV5-1 and TRBJ2-7; the D gene is possibly TRBD2 (5 bases). CDR3 length: 15 residues. Looked up from germline, CDR1 is SGHRS and CDR2 is YFSETQ. Trimming took 2 bases from V and 5 from J, leaving 17 bases between them. CDR3 coding DNA: TGCGCCAGCAGCTTCGGGAAGGCTTCAACCGACGAGCAGTACTTC. Translating it yields CASSFGKASTDEQYF.

This chain connects TRBV5-6 to TRBJ2-2; no clear D gene. The CDR3 length is 12 residues. Germline values: CDR1 SGHDT, CDR2 YYEEEE. Trimming pared 8 bases from V and 4 bases from J, leaving 9 bases between. The CDR3 protein is CASSRITGELFF. CDR3 sequence (DNA): TGTGCCAGTAGCCGAATCACCGGGGAGCTGTTTTTT.

This chain connects TRBV6-1 to TRBJ2-7; 9 bases are a match to TRBD2. The CDR3 is 14 residues long. Germline V gene sequence: CDR1 MNHNS, CDR2 SASEGT. The ends lost 6 bases at V and 3 bases at J; junction bases unmatched: 6. The CDR3 sequence is CASRNSGSGYEQYF. CDR3 DNA sequence: TGTGCCAGCAGAAATAGCGGGAGTGGCTACGAGCAGTACTTC.

This chain links TRBV2 with TRBJ2-5, with TRBD1 identical over 7 bases. In germline, CDR1 is SNHLY, CDR2 FYNNEI. V dropped 6 bases and J dropped 0; count of bases not matched to a gene: 1. This CDR3 has 13 residues. The CDR3 sequence is CASSDRDQETQYF. The DNA for the CDR3 is TGTGCCAGCAGCGACAGGGACCAAGAGACCCAGTACTTC. Full variable domain (missing parts from reference TRBV2 and TRBJ2-5): EPEVTQTPSHQVTQMGQEVILRCVPISNHLYFYWYRQILGQKVEFLVSFYNNEISEKSEIFDDQFSVERPDGSNFTLKIRSTKLEDSAMYFCASSDRDQETQYFGPGTRLLVL.

J is TRBJ2-3 and V is TRBV7-2; D uncertain. The CDR3 totals 15 residues. Germline CDR1 is SGHTA and CDR2 is FQGNSA. The V gene lost 7 bases and the J gene lost 1 base, with 15 bases spanning the gap. The CDR3 spells CASKTWGSGTDTQYF. Written as DNA, the CDR3 is TGTGCCAGCAAGACCTGGGGATCGGGCACAGATACGCAGTATTTT.

To note about this clone: This same CDR3 is encoded by further DNA sequences in the sample. The chain recombines TRBV28 with TRBJ2-7; no clear D gene. The germline V gene encodes CDR1 MDHEN and CDR2 SYDVKM. The V end was cut by 1 base, the J end by 3 bases, with 4 bases between. The CDR3 is 12 residues long. The CDR3 loop is CASSLSSYEQYF. Written as DNA, the CDR3 is TGTGCCAGCAGTTTATCAAGCTACGAGCAGTACTTC.

The chain joins TRBV19 to TRBJ2-1, with no clear D. The CDR3 is made up of 11 amino acids. V lost 2 bases, J lost 8 bases, and 4 bases lay in between. The germline V gene has CDR1 LNHDA and CDR2 SQIVND (reference sequence). The CDR3 DNA reads as TGTGCCAGTAGTATATTCGATGAGCAGTTCTTC. This gives the protein CASSIFDEQFF. The whole variable domain, filled in from reference TRBV19 and TRBJ2-1, reads DGGITQSPKYLFRKEGQNVTLSCEQNLNHDAMYWYRQDPGQGLRLIYYSQIVNDFQKGDIAEGYSVSREKKESFPLTVTSAQKNPTAFYLCASSIFDEQFFGPGTRLTVL.

This clone was picked up many times. The rearrangement uses TRBV7-2 and TRBJ2-1, with unresolved D. Germline V gene sequence: CDR1 SGHTA, CDR2 FQGNSA. The CDR3 length is 15 residues. Trimming left V 1 base short and J 4 bases short, with 11 bases between. CDR3 protein: CASSLGLGPYNEQFF. The CDR3 coding sequence is TGTGCCAGCAGCTTAGGACTTGGCCCATACAATGAGCAGTTCTTC.

V and J are TRBV14 and TRBJ1-2; D might be TRBD1 (5 bases). The germline gives CDR1 SGHDN, CDR2 FVKESK. The CDR3 length is 16 residues. Deletions cut 4 bases from V and 0 bases from J, with 15 bases between. The DNA of the CDR3 is TGTGCCAGCAGCCTTTCCGGGACCTGGTCTAACTATGGCTACACCTTC. Protein product: CASSLSGTWSNYGYTF.

The V and J genes are TRBV18 and TRBJ2-2; tentatively, D is TRBD2 (6 bases). The V gene lost 6 bases and the J gene lost 1 base, with 18 bases spanning the gap. Germline-derived CDR1 and CDR2 are KGHSH and LQKENI. The CDR3 spans 17 residues. The CDR3 coding sequence is TGTGCCAGCTCCCTCCTTCGGGTTAGCGGGAACACCGGGGAGCTGTTTTTT. It yields the protein CASSLLRVSGNTGELFF.

The chain couples TRBV6-5 to TRBJ2-7, with D possibly TRBD2 on 6 matching bases. Looked up from germline, CDR1 is MNHEY and CDR2 is SVGAGI. The CDR3 covers 16 residues. V dropped 0 bases and J dropped 2 bases, with 14 bases sitting between them. CDR3 in amino acids: CASSYSIRREPYEQYF. The DNA for the CDR3 is TGTGCCAGCAGTTACTCGATTCGTCGGGAGCCCTACGAGCAGTACTTC.

This chain uses TRBV7-2 with TRBJ2-5, with 7 nucleotides matching TRBD2. Germline assignment: CDR1 SGHTA and CDR2 FQGNSA. V was clipped by 5 bases and J by 9 bases; unmatched bases: 15. The CDR3 runs 15 residues. CDR3: CASSTRINHRGAQYF. DNA for the CDR3: TGTGCCAGCAGCACCCGGATTAACCACCGGGGGGCCCAGTACTTC.

V is TRBV5-5 and J is TRBJ2-7, with D possibly TRBD1 on 6 matching bases. This CDR3 comprises 14 residues. Trimming removed 4 bases at V and 5 bases at J, with 16 bases between. CDR1 is SGHKS, CDR2 YYEKEE, per germline (reference sequence). CDR3 sequence: CASSHQGLANEQYF. The DNA of the CDR3 is TGTGCCAGCAGCCACCAGGGGCTAGCCAACGAGCAGTACTTC.

The chain joins TRBV9 to TRBJ2-7; TRBD2 agrees at 10 bases. From germline, CDR1 is SGDLS and CDR2 YYNGEE. This CDR3 spans 14 amino acids. Trimming cost V 3 bases and J 2 bases; bases outside gene matches: 2. The CDR3 region is CASSALAGAYEQYF. The DNA of the CDR3 is TGTGCCAGCAGCGCCCTAGCGGGAGCCTACGAGCAGTACTTC.

The V gene is TRBV7-2, the J gene TRBJ2-3; D gene uncertain. V was trimmed by 1 base and J by 9 bases, leaving 11 bases between them. The CDR3 extends over 13 amino acids. CDR1 is SGHTA, CDR2 FQGNSA, per germline. CDR3 protein: CASSLEVRGTQYF. CDR3 nucleotides: TGTGCCAGCAGCTTAGAGGTCCGTGGCACGCAGTATTTT.

This rearrangement joins TRBV5-1 to TRBJ1-1; a weak D match, TRBD1 (6 bases). This CDR3 is built from 15 residues. Germline V gene lookup returns CDR1 SGHRS and CDR2 YFSETQ. V lost 0 bases and J lost 5, with 14 bases in between. The CDR3 DNA reads TGCGCCAGCAGCTTGGACCCGGGGGCGCGGACTGAAGCTTTCTTT. Residues: CASSLDPGARTEAFF. Complete variable domain (other parts from reference TRBV5-1 and TRBJ1-1): KAGVTQTPRYLIKTRGQQVTLSCSPISGHRSVSWYQQTPGQGLQFLFEYFSETQRNKGNFPGRFSGRQFSNSRSEMNVSTLELGDSALYLCASSLDPGARTEAFFGQGTRLTVV.

The chain carries TRBV5-5 and TRBJ1-2; D ambiguous. CDR3 size: 12 residues. Germline CDR1 is SGHKS and CDR2 is YYEKEE (reference sequence). V was pared by 5 bases and J by 3 bases, with 8 bases between. This CDR3 is CASSPADYGYTF. For the CDR3, the DNA is TGTGCCAGCAGTCCGGCCGACTATGGCTACACCTTC.

The DNA of the CDR3 is TGTGCCAGCAGTTTATGGGAGGGTTTCAACTACGAGCAGTACTTC. It is translated as CASSLWEGFNYEQYF. The chain has TRBV28 and TRBJ2-7, with a tentative D call TRBD2 (6 bases). Trimming pared 0 bases from V and 3 bases from J, leaving 12 bases between. The CDR3 covers 15 residues. CDR1 MDHEN and CDR2 SYDVKM come from the germline V gene.

This sequence joins TRBV4-2 and TRBJ2-2; unclear D gene. Trimming removed 1 base from V and 6 bases from J, with 12 bases in between. Germline CDR1 and CDR2: LGHNA and YNFKEQ. The CDR3 sequence is 15 residues long. This CDR3 reads CASSQVTLRAGELFF. CDR3 DNA: TGTGCCAGCAGCCAAGTTACGCTAAGGGCCGGGGAGCTGTTTTTT.

This clone was recorded once. V usage is TRBV18 and J usage is TRBJ2-7, with D possibly being TRBD2 (5 bases). V was shortened by 0 bases and J by 5 bases, with 17 bases between the two germline ends. The CDR3 loop spans 16 amino acids. Germline-derived CDR1 and CDR2 are KGHSH and LQKENI. The CDR3 loop is CASSPPTARGRHEQYF. DNA for the CDR3: TGTGCCAGCTCACCACCAACAGCCCGGGGAAGGCACGAGCAGTACTTC.